Presented here are 29 T cell receptor beta chains from one specimen sequenced in a study of blood T cell repertoires in COVID-19 (dated by TCRdb to 2018 to 2020). Libraries came from the immunoSEQ multiplex PCR assay. Not all clones reach the TCRdb copy of this immuneACCESS table, which keeps in-frame sequences only. Checked studies attribute under half of the gap to unresolved V genes and leave the rest unexplained. The sample includes some 320,000 clones, with roughly nine tenths observed a single time. The ten largest account for almost 4% of the sample. The sequencing input was PBMCs or T cells enriched from blood (not recorded which). These TCRs come from a woman aged 30 to 39 who had been exposed to COVID-19.

V gene TRBV5-3 combines with J gene TRBJ2-7, with D perhaps matching TRBD2 (5 bases). TRBV5-3 is assigned to the ORF class and has an uncertain function. Trimming took off 3 bases at V and 1 base at J, with 11 bases between the two ends. This CDR3 is built from 14 residues. The CDR3 coding sequence is TGTGCCAGAAGCTCTAGCACGTCGTCCTACGAGCAGTACTTC. This sequence encodes CARSSSTSSYEQYF.

The chain links TRBV19 to TRBJ1-2; 9 bases line up with TRBD1. The CDR3 consists of 18 residues. With V trimmed by 5 bases and J by 4 bases, 17 bases remained unmatched. Germline-derived CDR1 and CDR2 are LNHDA and SQIVND (reference sequence). The CDR3 here is CASSSGGTGPIRGYGYTF. The CDR3 DNA follows: TGTGCCAGTAGTTCAGGGGGGACAGGGCCAATTCGTGGCTATGGCTACACCTTC.

The chain joins TRBV9 to TRBJ2-1; D call uncertain. This CDR3 has 14 residues. Germline CDR1 SGDLS, CDR2 YYNGEE. V dropped 3 bases and J dropped 4 bases, with 11 bases sitting between them. Here the CDR3 reads CASSGRLEYNEQFF. The CDR3 region has the DNA TGTGCCAGCAGCGGAAGATTAGAATACAATGAGCAGTTCTTC.

In its sample, this clone was seen once. The sample has other DNA sequences that encode this CDR3 too. The genes are TRBV3-1 (or the pseudogene TRBV3-2) and TRBJ1-6, with D hard to call. The CDR3 runs 15 residues. Germline loops: CDR1 LGHDT, CDR2 YNNKEL (reference sequence). V was pared by 3 bases and J by 0 bases, with 6 bases between. CDR3 amino acids: CASSQVSSYNSPLHF. In nucleotides, the CDR3 is TGTGCCAGCAGCCAGGTGAGCTCCTATAATTCACCCCTCCACTTT.

CDR3 amino acids: CASSLDPTGFGYTF. The DNA of the CDR3 is TGTGCCAGCAGCTTAGATCCCACAGGGTTTGGCTACACCTTC. This chain connects TRBV11-3 to TRBJ1-2; D may be TRBD1 (6 bases). With 0 bases removed from V and 7 bases from J, the gap between germline ends came to 12 bases. The germline V gene encodes CDR1 SGHNT and CDR2 YENEEA. The length of the CDR3 is 14 residues.

The CDR3, as DNA: TGCGCCAGCAGCGTCGGGACACCCCTAGCCACTGAAGCTTTCTTT. Translating gives CASSVGTPLATEAFF. The chain links TRBV5-1 to TRBJ1-1, with TRBD1 as a possible D gene (6 bases). CDR1 and CDR2 (germline): SGHRS, YFSETQ. CDR3 length: 15 residues. Trimming shortened V by 4 bases and J by 4 bases, and 17 bases separated the two germline ends.

V usage is TRBV19 and J usage is TRBJ1-5, with D perhaps TRBD1 (5 bases). Germline assignment: CDR1 LNHDA and CDR2 SQIVND (reference sequence). The V and J ends lost 5 bases and 2 bases respectively, with 13 bases between them. The CDR3 contains 15 residues. The CDR3: CASSGAGFGNQPQHF. The CDR3 bases are TGTGCCAGTAGTGGGGCAGGGTTCGGCAATCAGCCCCAGCATTTT. Using reference TRBV19 and TRBJ1-5 for the parts outside the CDR3, the full variable domain is DGGITQSPKYLFRKEGQNVTLSCEQNLNHDAMYWYRQDPGQGLRLIYYSQIVNDFQKGDIAEGYSVSREKKESFPLTVTSAQKNPTAFYLCASSGAGFGNQPQHFGDGTRLSIL.

The genes are TRBV6-2 or TRBV6-3 and TRBJ2-7; 9 positions agree with TRBD2. With V trimmed by 2 bases and J by 2 bases, 7 bases remained unmatched. The CDR3 is 16 amino acids. Germline V gene sequence: CDR1 MNHEY, CDR2 SVGEGT. CDR3 sequence: CASSYSVGGGAYEQYF. The CDR3 nucleotides are TGTGCCAGCAGTTACAGTGTAGGCGGGGGGGCCTACGAGCAGTACTTC.

On this clone: Other DNA sequences of this sample code for an identical CDR3. This chain uses TRBV5-1 with TRBJ2-7, with D possibly TRBD2 on 5 matching bases. CDR1 and CDR2 from the germline V gene are SGHRS and YFSETQ. The CDR3 extends over 12 amino acids. V lost 3 bases, J lost 4 bases, and 8 bases lay in between. The CDR3 protein is CASSSPGYEQYF. The CDR3 DNA reads as TGCGCCAGCAGCTCCCCGGGGTACGAGCAGTACTTC.

V and J are TRBV18 and TRBJ1-2; D remains ambiguous. CDR3 length: 13 residues. Germline V gene data show CDR1 as KGHSH and CDR2 as LQKENI. Trimming cost V 3 bases and J 1 base, with 6 bases left between them. CDR3 DNA sequence: TGTGCCAGCTCACCTGCCAGTAACTATGGCTACACCTTC. Residues: CASSPASNYGYTF.

This chain joins TRBV29-1 and TRBJ1-1; D is unresolved. The germline V gene has CDR1 SQVTM and CDR2 ANQGSEA. This CDR3 has 13 residues. Between the trimmed V and J ends, which lost 4 bases and 4 bases, there was a span of 13 bases. CDR3 sequence (DNA): TGCAGCGTTGTTTCCCGGGTTGGCACTGAAGCTTTCTTT. Residues: CSVVSRVGTEAFF.

The chain uses TRBV25-1 and TRBJ1-2; tentatively, D is TRBD1 (6 bases). Looked up from germline, CDR1 is MGHDK and CDR2 is SYGVNS. Trimming stripped 4 bases from V and 3 bases from J, with 18 bases between. This CDR3 has 16 residues. CDR3 DNA: TGTGCCAGCAGTGGGGTCGGACAGCCGCCGTACTATGGCTACACCTTC. Protein product: CASSGVGQPPYYGYTF.

The J gene is TRBJ1-1, the V gene TRBV11-2, with D possibly TRBD1 on 6 matching bases. Deletions cut 0 bases from V and 1 base from J, with 9 bases between. This CDR3 spans 15 amino acids. CDR1 is SGHAT and CDR2 is FQNNGV in the germline V gene. The CDR3 sequence is CASSLDAGANTEAFF. CDR3 nucleotides: TGTGCCAGCAGCTTAGATGCGGGGGCGAACACTGAAGCTTTCTTT.

Note on this clone: This CDR3 is also generated by other DNA sequences in the sample. The V gene is TRBV11-2, the J gene TRBJ2-1; 10 nucleotides agree with TRBD2. The CDR3 is 15 amino acids. The germline gives CDR1 SGHAT, CDR2 FQNNGV. J lost 2 bases, V lost 4 bases, and 2 bases had no gene match. The CDR3 sequence: CASSSLAGAYNEQFF. CDR3 nucleotides: TGTGCCAGCAGCTCCCTAGCGGGGGCCTACAATGAGCAGTTCTTC.

The chain carries TRBV7-9 and TRBJ1-4; D may be TRBD1 (6 bases). V was clipped by 6 bases and J by 8 bases, with 13 bases between them. Per germline, CDR1 SEHNR and CDR2 FQNEAQ (reference sequence). This CDR3 contains 13 residues. In DNA, the CDR3 is TGTGCCAGCAGTAACAGGGTTGGCGAAAAACTGTTTTTT. This codes for CASSNRVGEKLFF.

V and J are TRBV4-2 and TRBJ1-2, with a weak D call TRBD1 (5 bases). Germline V CDR1 and CDR2: LGHNA, YNFKEQ. The germline V and J ends were trimmed by 2 bases and 6 bases, with 13 bases remaining between them. CDR3 size: 14 residues. CDR3 nucleotide sequence: TGTGCCAGCAGCCAAAGGGGAAAAGAGGATGGCTACACCTTC. Protein: CASSQRGKEDGYTF.

This chain uses TRBV15 with TRBJ1-2, with D perhaps matching TRBD1 (5 bases). The germline CDR1 and CDR2 sequences are LNHNV and YYDKDF (reference sequence). The CDR3 is 15 residues long. Between the trimmed V and J ends, which lost 0 bases and 8 bases, there was a span of 16 bases. The CDR3 DNA is TGTGCCACCAGCAGAGATCCCCGGCAGGGTGGAGGCTACACCTTC. Residues: CATSRDPRQGGGYTF.

J is TRBJ1-6 and V is TRBV7-2; possible D gene TRBD1, 5 bases. The CDR3 contains 15 residues. Germline CDR1 reads SGHTA; CDR2 reads FQGNSA. V lost 5 bases and J lost 9, with 17 bases in between. CDR3 sequence reads: CASSPPPGFGSPLHF. In DNA form, the CDR3 reads TGTGCCAGCAGCCCCCCGCCAGGGTTCGGTTCACCCCTCCACTTT.

The chain links TRBV5-4 to TRBJ2-7, with TRBD2 matching over 9 bases. The ends lost 4 bases at V and 5 bases at J; junction bases unmatched: 10. Germline lookup yields CDR1 SGHNT and CDR2 YYREEE (reference sequence). The CDR3 totals 15 residues. CDR3 in amino acids: CASSHKGLAGDEQYF. CDR3 DNA sequence: TGTGCCAGCAGCCACAAGGGACTAGCTGGCGACGAGCAGTACTTC. Full variable domain (remainder filled in from reference TRBV5-4 and TRBJ2-7): ETGVTQSPTHLIKTRGQQVTLRCSSQSGHNTVSWYQQALGQGPQFIFQYYREEENGRGNFPPRFSGLQFPNYSSELNVNALELDDSALYLCASSHKGLAGDEQYFGPGTRLTVT.

The CDR3 nucleotides read TGTGCCAGCAGCTTAGCCCAAACTAATACGCAGTATTTT. Residues: CASSLAQTNTQYF. This chain links TRBV7-3 with TRBJ2-3; no clear D. Germline-derived CDR1 and CDR2 are SGHTA and FQGTGA. Trimming stripped 2 bases from V and 7 bases from J, with 10 bases between. This CDR3 is built from 13 residues.

This chain links TRBV7-2 with TRBJ2-3; TRBD2 aligns across 11 bases. V gave up 2 bases and J gave up 0 bases; unmatched junction bases: 7. This CDR3 has 18 residues. CDR1 is SGHTA and CDR2 is FQGNSA in the germline V gene. The CDR3 loop is CASSLRLAGRRSTDTQYF. CDR3 nucleotide sequence: TGTGCCAGCAGCTTAAGACTAGCGGGGCGGCGAAGCACAGATACGCAGTATTTT.

The V call is TRBV5-4, the J call TRBJ2-7, with 8 positions matching TRBD1. The V segment lost 4 bases and the J segment 2 bases; nucleotides outside the gene matches: 5. The CDR3 length is 14 residues. CDR1 is SGHNT, CDR2 YYREEE, per germline (reference sequence). CDR3 protein: CASSTRDRPYEQYF. The CDR3 bases are TGTGCCAGCAGCACGAGGGACAGGCCCTACGAGCAGTACTTC.

The chain recombines TRBV7-8 with TRBJ2-3; 9 nucleotides match TRBD1. J lost 3 bases, V lost 7 bases, and 5 bases had no gene match. CDR1 SGHVS and CDR2 FQNEAQ come from the germline V gene. The CDR3 length is 14 residues. This CDR3 reads CASILDRGTDTQYF. CDR3 nucleotides: TGTGCCAGCATCTTGGACAGGGGAACAGATACGCAGTATTTT. Drawing the rest from reference TRBV7-8 and TRBJ2-3, the complete variable domain is GAGVSQSPRYKVAKRGQDVALRCDPISGHVSLFWYQQALGQGPEFLTYFQNEAQLDKSGLPSDRFFAERPEGSVSTLKIQRTQQEDSAVYLCASILDRGTDTQYFGPGTRLTVL.

The chain recombines TRBV3-1 (or the pseudogene TRBV3-2) with TRBJ2-1; 9 bases align to TRBD2. J lost 2 bases, V lost 2 bases, and 1 base had no gene match. This CDR3 comprises 15 residues. The germline gives CDR1 LGHDT, CDR2 YNNKEL (reference sequence). The CDR3 bases are TGTGCCAGCAGCCAACGCGGGGGGGCCTACAATGAGCAGTTCTTC. Its protein product is CASSQRGGAYNEQFF.

This clone has a single count. The chain has TRBV10-3 and TRBJ2-3; D is undetermined. Deletions cut 3 bases from V and 6 bases from J, with 7 bases between. Germline values: CDR1 ENHRY, CDR2 SYGVKD. The CDR3 covers 12 residues. CDR3 bases: TGTGCCATCAGTGATGGGCCCGATACGCAGTATTTT. Encoded protein: CAISDGPDTQYF.

The chain combines TRBV23-1 with TRBJ2-3; the D gene is possibly TRBD1 (6 bases). TRBV23-1 counts as an open reading frame of uncertain function. V lost 3 bases to trimming and J lost 2 bases, with 6 bases between them. The CDR3 consists of 13 residues. CDR3 residues: CASSQGATDTQYF. CDR3 bases: TGCGCCAGCAGTCAGGGGGCCACAGATACGCAGTATTTT.

This chain connects TRBV6-5 to TRBJ1-3; D unresolved. The CDR3 is made up of 15 amino acids. Germline V gene data show CDR1 as MNHEY and CDR2 as SVGAGI. V was pared by 3 bases and J by 3 bases, with 12 bases between. The CDR3 coding sequence is TGTGCCAGCAGTTATTCCCCAGAGGATGGAAACACCATATATTTT. It is translated as CASSYSPEDGNTIYF.

The chain recombines TRBV7-9 with TRBJ1-3; 12 bases fit TRBD1. Per the germline V gene, CDR1 is SEHNR and CDR2 is FQNEAQ (reference sequence). The CDR3 is made up of 17 amino acids. The ends lost 8 bases at V and 4 bases at J; junction bases unmatched: 12. The CDR3 nucleotides read TGTGCCAGCCCCCGGGACAGGGGGCGACAGGGCGGAAACACCATATATTTT. Protein: CASPRDRGRQGGNTIYF.

This chain connects TRBV10-3 to TRBJ2-1, with 7 positions matching TRBD1. Germline V gives CDR1 ENHRY, CDR2 SYGVKD. Trimming cost V 6 bases and J 2 bases; bases outside gene matches: 7. The CDR3 is 15 residues long. DNA for the CDR3: TGTGCCATCAGCGTACAGGGGCTAGCCTACAATGAGCAGTTCTTC. Amino acid sequence: CAISVQGLAYNEQFF.